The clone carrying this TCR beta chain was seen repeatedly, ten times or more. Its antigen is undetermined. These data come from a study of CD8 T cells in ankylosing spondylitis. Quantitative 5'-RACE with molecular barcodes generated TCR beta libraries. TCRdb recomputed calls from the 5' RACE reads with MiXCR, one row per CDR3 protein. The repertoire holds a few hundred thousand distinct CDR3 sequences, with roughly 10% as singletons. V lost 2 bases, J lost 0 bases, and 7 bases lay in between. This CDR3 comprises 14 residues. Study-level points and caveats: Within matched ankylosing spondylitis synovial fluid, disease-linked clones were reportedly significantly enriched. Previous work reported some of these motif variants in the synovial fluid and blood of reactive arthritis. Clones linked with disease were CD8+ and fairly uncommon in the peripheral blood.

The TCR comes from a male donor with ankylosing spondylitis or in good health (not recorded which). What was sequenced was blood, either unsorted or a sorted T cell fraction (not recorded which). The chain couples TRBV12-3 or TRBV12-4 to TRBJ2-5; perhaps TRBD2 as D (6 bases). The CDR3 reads CASSLRDYQETQYF. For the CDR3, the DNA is TGTGCCAGCAGTTTACGGGACTACCAAGAGACCCAGTACTTC.